A single sample gave rise to the 11 T cell receptor beta chains below, sequenced in a study of beta chain features in type 1 diabetes. Study-level points and caveats: The study found moderately but significantly shorter TCRB CDR3s in all four CD4+ subsets of Type 1 diabetes patients.

cDNA synthesis used the whole RNA isolate, giving expressed TCRB sequences. The protocol was immunoSEQ multiplex PCR, while the TCRdb copy is restricted to in-frame clones and leaves out a portion. Altogether about 700,000 clones are present, roughly 13% being singletons, with the ten largest covering approximately 0.022%. These TCRs are of unknown antigen specificity. The source material was naive CD4+ T cells from blood. Receptor source: a man aged 18-30 years with type 1 diabetes.

The chain combines TRBV30 with TRBJ1-5; D is uncertain. Germline V gene sequence: CDR1 GTSNPN, CDR2 SVGIG (reference sequence). Trimming pared 2 bases from V and 4 bases from J, leaving 15 bases between. The CDR3 is 15 amino acids. This CDR3 is CAWSSGSLGNQPQHF. CDR3 DNA: TGTGCCTGGAGTTCTGGCAGCCTGGGAAATCAGCCCCAGCATTTT.

This chain links TRBV2 with TRBJ2-3; 14 positions match TRBD2. The CDR3 is 15 amino acids. Germline V gives CDR1 SNHLY, CDR2 FYNNEI. J lost 5 bases, V lost 8 bases, and 6 bases had no gene match. As DNA, the CDR3 is TGTGCCAGCCGAGGGACTAGCGGGGGCAAAGATACGCAGTATTTT. It is translated as CASRGTSGGKDTQYF.

On this clone: Other nucleotide sequences from this sample produce the same CDR3. The rearrangement uses TRBV20-1 and TRBJ2-1, with D unresolved. With 0 bases removed from V and 7 bases from J, the gap between germline ends came to 4 bases. Germline V lookup: CDR1 DFQATT, CDR2 SNEGSKA (reference sequence). This CDR3 comprises 11 residues. The CDR3 nucleotides read TGCAGTGCTAGAGACCTTAATGAGCAGTTCTTC. It translates to CSARDLNEQFF.

The J gene is TRBJ1-2, the V gene TRBV6-5; 7 positions agree with TRBD1. CDR3 length: 13 residues. V lost 6 bases and J lost 0; bases outside the gene matches: 1. CDR1 and CDR2 from the germline V gene are MNHEY and SVGAGI. CDR3 region: CASRTGPNYGYTF. The CDR3 bases are TGTGCCAGCAGGACAGGGCCTAACTATGGCTACACCTTC.

The table lists this clone with a few counts. The rearrangement uses TRBV30 and TRBJ1-5; D perhaps matches TRBD1 (6 bases). Germline V gene lookup returns CDR1 GTSNPN and CDR2 SVGIG (reference sequence). Trimming shortened V by 2 bases and J by 4 bases, and 18 bases separated the two germline ends. This CDR3 is 16 amino acids long. This chain's CDR3 is CAWSRDTRYSNQPQHF. CDR3 in DNA: TGTGCCTGGAGTAGGGACACAAGATACTCGAATCAGCCCCAGCATTTT.

V usage is TRBV18 and J usage is TRBJ1-6; D gene uncertain. Trimming removed 9 bases from V and 8 bases from J, with 20 bases in between. Germline lookup yields CDR1 KGHSH and CDR2 LQKENI. The CDR3 spans 15 residues. The CDR3 reads CASSVSSALYSPLHF. DNA of the CDR3: TGTGCCAGTTCCGTGTCCAGTGCCCTTTATTCACCCCTCCACTTT.

The sample holds a few counts of this clone. This sequence joins TRBV28 and TRBJ1-1, with TRBD1 matching over 7 bases. The CDR3 is 14 amino acids. CDR1 MDHEN and CDR2 SYDVKM come from the germline V gene. Trimming cost V 6 bases and J 6 bases; bases outside gene matches: 10. The CDR3 DNA reads as TGTGCCAGCAGCACCACAGGGGAAGTGGCTGAAGCTTTCTTT. Translating it yields CASSTTGEVAEAFF.

The chain is built from TRBV5-4 and TRBJ2-1, with 11 bases identical to TRBD2. This CDR3 comprises 16 residues. Trimming removed 1 base from V and 4 bases from J; junction bases left unmatched: 4. Germline CDR1 is SGHNT and CDR2 is YYREEE (reference sequence). The CDR3 DNA sequence: TGTGCCAGCAGCTTGCCTAGCGGGGGGTTTTACAATGAGCAGTTCTTC. It codes for CASSLPSGGFYNEQFF. Based on the CDR3 plus reference TRBV5-4 and TRBJ2-1, the full variable domain is ETGVTQSPTHLIKTRGQQVTLRCSSQSGHNTVSWYQQALGQGPQFIFQYYREEENGRGNFPPRFSGLQFPNYSSELNVNALELDDSALYLCASSLPSGGFYNEQFFGPGTRLTVL.

The chain carries TRBV29-1 and TRBJ1-1; possibly TRBD1 for D (6 bases). This CDR3 contains 15 residues. Trimming cost V 6 bases and J 0 bases, with 17 bases left between them. Germline CDR1 SQVTM, CDR2 ANQGSEA. CDR3 residues: CSVAATGTMNTEAFF. The CDR3 DNA reads TGCAGCGTCGCGGCGACAGGAACGATGAACACTGAAGCTTTCTTT.

The sample holds a few counts of this clone. The chain recombines TRBV2 with TRBJ2-7; no definite D call. V shed 8 bases and J shed 3 bases, with 5 bases lying between them. The CDR3 loop spans 10 amino acids. Germline assignment: CDR1 SNHLY and CDR2 FYNNEI. The CDR3 region has the DNA TGTGCCAGCCAGAGCTACGAGCAGTACTTC. This translates into CASQSYEQYF.

This CDR3 is CASSRRDEQYF. CDR3 sequence (DNA): TGTGCCAGCAGTCGACGGGACGAGCAGTACTTC. V usage is TRBV6-5 and J usage is TRBJ2-7; D is unclear. Germline-derived CDR1 and CDR2 are MNHEY and SVGAGI. Trimming cost V 5 bases and J 5 bases, with 7 bases left between them. There are 11 residues in the CDR3.